A selection of T cell receptor beta chains follows, all from one sample in a study of early T cells in non-severe SARS-CoV-2 infection. Using its own MiXCR run on the 5' RACE reads, TCRdb lists one record per CDR3 protein. The top ten clones hold 5.9% of a sample with roughly 69,000 distinct CDR3 sequences, approximately 9.5% of them seen once. Source material: whole blood. Receptors were obtained from an adult who was a healthcare worker with PCR-confirmed SARS-CoV-2 infection or an uninfected control (not recorded which). CDR3s include the opening cysteine and the closing phenylalanine or tryptophan. The order of the fields is clone size, V gene, D gene, J gene, CDR3 protein, CDR3 DNA. The D gene is left open where the match is weak. Clone sizes are given selectively: once, few, many, or a class where the clone is expanded.

.	TRBV2	.	TRBJ2-7	CASSEARGSGGEQYF	TGTGCCAGCAGTGAAGCTAGGGGTAGCGGTGGCGAGCAGTACTTC
many	TRBV10-3	.	TRBJ1-1	CAIRDSSNTEAFF	TGTGCCATCAGGGACAGTTCGAACACTGAAGCTTTCTTT
few	TRBV6-2/TRBV6-3	.	TRBJ1-5	CASSYGATRGNQPQHF	TGTGCCAGCAGTTACGGGGCAACAAGGGGCAATCAGCCCCAGCATTTT
few	TRBV14	.	TRBJ2-7	CASSQVSEQYF	TGTGCCAGCAGCCAAGTCTCCGAGCAGTACTTC
many	TRBV5-6	.	TRBJ2-7	CASSRDTYEQYF	TGTGCCAGCAGCAGGGACACCTACGAGCAGTACTTC
many	TRBV18	.	TRBJ2-1	CASSFSQEAHNEQFF	TGTGCCAGCTCATTTAGTCAGGAGGCCCACAATGAGCAGTTCTTC
.	TRBV10-1	TRBD2	TRBJ2-7	CASSDLPSGGIYEQYF	TGCGCCAGCAGCGACCTACCCAGCGGGGGCATCTACGAGCAGTACTTC
few	TRBV12-3/TRBV12-4	.	TRBJ2-7	CASSLAVSYEQYF	TGTGCCAGCAGTTTGGCGGTATCCTACGAGCAGTACTTC
.	TRBV5-6	TRBD1	TRBJ2-1	CTSSWTGAYNEQFF	TGTACCAGCAGCTGGACAGGGGCCTACAATGAGCAGTTCTTC
few	TRBV7-9	TRBD2	TRBJ2-4	CASSLLAGSKNIQYF	TGTGCCAGCAGCTTGCTAGCGGGTTCCAAAAACATTCAGTACTTC
many	TRBV19	.	TRBJ1-1	CASSLWGGNTEAFF	TGTGCCAGTAGTCTCTGGGGCGGGAACACTGAAGCTTTCTTT
.	TRBV19	.	TRBJ1-4	CASSITGLAKEKLFF	TGTGCCAGTAGCATCACCGGCCTGGCGAAAGAAAAACTGTTTTTT
many	TRBV29-1	.	TRBJ1-1	CSVKIRAGNTEAFF	TGCAGCGTGAAAATCAGGGCCGGGAACACTGAAGCTTTCTTT
many	TRBV30	.	TRBJ2-1	CAWSVQDQLYF	TGTGCCTGGAGTGTACAGGACCAGCTATACTTC
many	TRBV4-1	TRBD1	TRBJ2-7	CASSQVGQYEQYF	TGCGCCAGCAGCCAGGTGGGACAGTACGAGCAGTACTTC
.	TRBV6-1	.	TRBJ1-2	CASTPPLRNSGGYTF	TGTGCCAGCACCCCTCCCCTCAGAAATTCAGGCGGCTACACCTTC
many	TRBV7-6	.	TRBJ1-2	CASSQAGDGFSF	TGTGCCAGCAGCCAGGCAGGGGACGGTTTCTCGTTC
many	TRBV7-2	TRBD1	TRBJ2-3	CASSSLGQLTDTQYF	TGTGCCAGCAGCTCGTTGGGACAGCTCACAGATACGCAGTATTTT
few	TRBV20-1	.	TRBJ1-2	CSARETDNYGYTF	TGCAGTGCTAGGGAGACGGATAACTATGGCTACACCTTC
many	TRBV10-3	TRBD1	TRBJ2-2	CAIRPGQLNTGELFF	TGTGCCATCAGACCGGGACAGCTAAACACCGGGGAGCTGTTTTTT
many	TRBV29-1	TRBD2	TRBJ2-1	CSGVAGRKQFF	TGCAGCGGGGTAGCGGGAAGGAAGCAGTTCTTC
.	TRBV29-1	.	TRBJ1-1	CSVEVPGEGTEAFF	TGCAGCGTTGAAGTCCCGGGAGAAGGCACTGAAGCTTTCTTT